The present T cell receptor (beta chain) was sequenced within a study of blood T cell repertoires in COVID-19. Seattle participants joined during active infection and were tracked over time. As handled by the study authors: Nucleated cell number was recorded as an estimate derived from reference gene primer amplification. This table comes from immunoSEQ multiplex PCR, and its TCRdb copy is limited to in-frame clones, with some not included. The V and J calls and clone size come from that table; D and trimming were worked out from the DNA. The table includes about 250,000 clones, around 85% detected once. Between the trimmed V and J ends, which lost 2 bases and 4 bases, there was a span of 10 bases. The CDR3 is 14 amino acids.

The sample taken for sequencing was peripheral blood. This sequence was found in a man aged 45-65 years with COVID-19, enrolled during active disease. The V gene is TRBV5-3, the J gene TRBJ2-4, with D perhaps matching TRBD1 (5 bases). TRBV5-3 is assigned to the ORF class and has an uncertain function. CDR3 in amino acids: CARSFGSGKNIQYF. CDR3 bases: TGTGCCAGAAGCTTCGGCTCAGGGAAAAACATTCAGTACTTC.